The 16 T cell receptor beta chains below all came from one sample that was sequenced in a study of cytomegalovirus exposure and HLA in healthy donors. Measured with immunoSEQ multiplex PCR; TCRdb has only the in-frame clones, and not every one. Among roughly 220,000 clones listed, about nine tenths were seen once. Sequences were obtained from PBMCs. Receptor source: a woman between 18 and 30 years old in good health and CMV-seronegative.

The chain carries TRBV28 and TRBJ2-3, with 7 bases aligning to TRBD2. This CDR3 contains 17 residues. J lost 0 bases, V lost 4 bases, and 10 bases had no gene match. Germline values: CDR1 MDHEN, CDR2 SYDVKM. CDR3 loop: CASSSPLAGASTDTQYF. CDR3 DNA sequence: TGTGCCAGCAGTTCCCCTCTGGCGGGAGCGAGCACAGATACGCAGTATTTT. The whole variable domain, remainder taken from reference TRBV28 and TRBJ2-3, is DVKVTQSSRYLVKRTGEKVFLECVQDMDHENMFWYRQDPGLGLRLIYFSYDVKMKEKGDIPEGYSVSREKKERFSLILESASTNQTSMYLCASSSPLAGASTDTQYFGPGTRLTVL.

This rearrangement joins TRBV7-3 to TRBJ1-1, with a tentative D call TRBD1 (5 bases). Germline values: CDR1 SGHTA, CDR2 FQGTGA. The length of the CDR3 is 11 residues. Trimming left V 3 bases short and J 7 bases short, with 6 bases between. The chain's CDR3 is CASSLGGEAFF. The DNA for the CDR3 is TGTGCCAGCAGCTTGGGGGGTGAAGCTTTCTTT.

The chain combines TRBV5-1 with TRBJ2-1; 11 bases are a match to TRBD2. V lost 0 bases and J lost 9; bases outside the gene matches: 20. The germline gives CDR1 SGHRS, CDR2 YFSETQ. This CDR3 spans 20 amino acids. CDR3 in DNA: TGCGCCAGCAGCTTGGGGCCTTCGACAGGGTTACTAGCGGGAGCAGGTGAGCAGTTCTTC. As protein: CASSLGPSTGLLAGAGEQFF.

This chain uses TRBV10-1 with TRBJ2-6, with a possible D match to TRBD1 (5 bases). V gave up 3 bases and J gave up 4 bases, with 10 bases separating them. The CDR3 is made up of 15 amino acids. The germline CDR1 and CDR2 sequences are WNHNN and SYGVQD (reference sequence). The CDR3 reads CASSEARAGANVLTF. CDR3 nucleotides: TGCGCCAGCAGTGAAGCCAGGGCCGGGGCCAACGTCCTGACTTTC.

The rearrangement uses TRBV27 and TRBJ1-3; 8 bases fit TRBD1. The CDR3 runs to 17 residues. The junction had 11 bases not matched to a gene; V was cut back by 7 bases and J by 0 bases. The germline V gene has CDR1 MNHEY and CDR2 SMNVEV (reference sequence). The CDR3 loop is CASTRTGTPFSGNTIYF. The CDR3 DNA reads TGTGCCAGCACCCGGACAGGGACCCCATTCTCTGGAAACACCATATATTTT.

CDR3 protein: CASSTGTGGLEQFF. The CDR3 DNA reads as TGTGCCAGCAGCACGGGGACTGGCGGTTTGGAGCAGTTCTTC. The rearrangement joins TRBV9 to TRBJ2-1, with TRBD2 as a possible D gene (6 bases). V was clipped by 4 bases and J by 10 bases, with 18 bases between them. This CDR3 has 14 residues. Per germline, CDR1 SGDLS and CDR2 YYNGEE. The full variable domain, with the rest looked up from reference TRBV9 and TRBJ2-1, is DSGVTQTPKHLITATGQRVTLRCSPRSGDLSVYWYQQSLDQGLQFLIQYYNGEERAKGNILERFSAQQFPDLHSELNLSSLELGDSALYFCASSTGTGGLEQFFGPGTRLTVL.

This clone was observed a single time. The chain links TRBV5-4 to TRBJ1-2; D uncertain. From germline, CDR1 is SGHNT and CDR2 YYREEE (reference sequence). The ends were cut back, 7 bases at V and 4 bases at J, with 17 bases in the middle. The CDR3 runs 14 residues. The CDR3 is CASHLPGGGYGYTF. The CDR3 DNA reads TGTGCCAGCCACCTCCCTGGTGGCGGCTATGGCTACACCTTC.

The chain uses TRBV6-1 and TRBJ1-5, with a tentative D call TRBD1 (5 bases). This CDR3 is 11 amino acids long. The ends were cut back, 10 bases at V and 7 bases at J, with 11 bases in the middle. Germline V gene data show CDR1 as MNHNS and CDR2 as SASEGT. The CDR3 bases are TGTGCCATCCCGCAGGGCCAGCCCCAGCATTTT. Translated, it gives CAIPQGQPQHF.

The V gene is TRBV30, the J gene TRBJ2-3; D not certain. The CDR3 contains 14 residues. V lost 1 base, J lost 3 bases, and 11 bases lay in between. Germline CDR1 reads GTSNPN; CDR2 reads SVGIG (reference sequence). CDR3 DNA sequence: TGTGCCTGGAGTGCCAGTCCCATTACAGATACGCAGTATTTT. Translation gives CAWSASPITDTQYF.

V usage is TRBV29-1 and J usage is TRBJ2-7, with TRBD1 matching 9 bases. The germline V gene has CDR1 SQVTM and CDR2 ANQGSEA. The trim removed 3 bases at V and 3 bases at J, leaving 0 bases unmatched. The CDR3 totals 12 residues. CDR3 in amino acids: CSVETGGYEQYF. In nucleotides, the CDR3 is TGCAGCGTTGAGACAGGGGGCTACGAGCAGTACTTC.

The V call is TRBV19, the J call TRBJ1-3, with D uncertain. Germline CDR1 reads LNHDA; CDR2 reads SQIVND (reference sequence). Trimming removed 3 bases at V and 1 base at J, with 13 bases between. The CDR3 loop spans 16 amino acids. The CDR3 bases are TGTGCCAGTAGTATTATGGGAGCTATATCTGGAAACACCATATATTTT. This encodes CASSIMGAISGNTIYF.

Written as DNA, the CDR3 is TGTGCCATCAGTGACGGGACTAGCAGCCAAGAGACCCAGTACTTC. This translates into CAISDGTSSQETQYF. The rearrangement uses TRBV10-3 and TRBJ2-5, with TRBD2 matching over 9 bases. V trimming: 3 bases; J trimming: 1 base; junction bases outside the gene matches: 3. Germline CDR1 and CDR2: ENHRY and SYGVKD. The CDR3 loop spans 15 amino acids.

The sample holds many counts of this clone. The rearrangement uses TRBV4-1 and TRBJ2-3, with TRBD2 identical over 12 bases. Germline CDR1 MGHRA, CDR2 YSYEKL. Unmatched junction bases numbered 5, after V lost 0 bases and J lost 4 bases. This CDR3 comprises 17 residues. In nucleotides, the CDR3 is TGCGCCAGCAGCCAAGAGACACTAGCGGGAGGAGCAGATACGCAGTATTTT. Protein sequence: CASSQETLAGGADTQYF.

The gene calls are TRBV4-2 and TRBJ2-2, with 7 bases fitting TRBD2. The CDR3 contains 14 residues. Germline assignment: CDR1 LGHNA and CDR2 YNFKEQ. V shed 4 bases and J 3 bases; nucleotides not matched to a gene: 2. The CDR3 region is CASSRTSDTGELFF. The CDR3 nucleotides read TGTGCCAGCAGCCGAACTAGCGACACCGGGGAGCTGTTTTTT.

The gene calls are TRBV5-6 and TRBJ2-1; possible D gene TRBD1, 6 bases. Trimming took 4 bases from V and 4 from J, leaving 18 bases between them. This CDR3 spans 16 amino acids. Germline CDR1 SGHDT, CDR2 YYEEEE. In DNA, the CDR3 is TGTGCCAGCAGCCCGGCCCCCTGGACAGCTTACAATGAGCAGTTCTTC. Translating gives CASSPAPWTAYNEQFF.

The chain has TRBV2 and TRBJ2-7, with TRBD2 as a possible D gene (7 bases). Germline CDR1 and CDR2: SNHLY and FYNNEI. The V end lost 4 bases, the J end lost 3 bases, and 16 bases lay between the germline ends. The CDR3 runs 15 residues. The CDR3 region is CASSGGGLDYYEQYF. In DNA, the CDR3 is TGTGCCAGCAGTGGGGGGGGGCTGGACTACTACGAGCAGTACTTC.